The TCR beta chain described here comes from a study of neurological immune-mediated disorders. Findings and caveats of the study: One related-CDR3 cluster, found by phylogenetic grouping, held repertoires of 18 of 34 multiple sclerosis patients and is a possible signature. HTLV-1-associated myelopathy ranked highest for TCR clonal expansion and multiple sclerosis lowest, beneath healthy controls.

This clonotype was observed many times. Its antigen is not identified. The cDNA was produced through 5'RACE with 10-nucleotide random UMIs. TCRdb used MiXCR to reprocess the 5' RACE reads, holding one entry per CDR3 protein. The top ten hold around 2.1% of the sample, which has about 46,000 distinct CDR3 sequences, about 2% seen once. The length of the CDR3 is 14 residues. The germline gives CDR1 SGHRS, CDR2 YFSETQ. J lost 5 bases, V lost 3 bases, and 4 bases had no gene match. Input material: PBMCs. This receptor was taken from a middle-aged woman with multiple sclerosis. V gene TRBV5-1 combines with J gene TRBJ1-5, with 8 bases fitting TRBD1. Here the CDR3 reads CASSSGQGDQPQHF. CDR3 coding DNA: TGCGCCAGCAGCTCCGGACAGGGCGATCAGCCCCAGCATTTT.